This T cell receptor (beta chain) came from a study of T cells in Graves' hyperthyroidism and ophthalmopathy (dated 2019 in TCRdb). With respect to the entire study: Peripheral blood was collected at initial diagnosis, before any treatment. Thyroid tissue and blood T-cell repertoires from over 5 Graves' hyperthyroidism patients were also compared in the study. Following sampling, methimazole starting at 30 mg daily was given to hyperthyroidism patients, and high-dose intravenous methylprednisolone was given to ophthalmopathy patients. Prospective prediction of ophthalmopathy was tested in an independent validation cohort consisting of 18 hyperthyroidism patients and around 16 patients who later progressed to ophthalmopathy. The approximately 98 discovery patients were randomly divided into training and test sets at a 7:3 ratio. According to the paper, TCR Vbeta CDR3 sequencing was carried out on about 140 peripheral blood samples, which came from some 41 ophthalmopathy, around 75 hyperthyroidism and roughly 17 progressor patients. TCR V-J signatures able to tell the groups apart were searched for in a discovery cohort of some 100 patients, of whom more than 40 had Graves' ophthalmopathy and around 56 had stable Graves' hyperthyroidism. Summary of the overall study and its limitations: A 13 V-J signature model separated ophthalmopathy from stable hyperthyroidism, with 87.88% sensitivity and roughly 81% specificity in cross-validation and 80%/75% in testing. Blood samples also contained most of the expanded thyroid clonotypes (frequency above 0.001), which suggests that blood repertoires may reflect thyroid immune responses. No statistical method was used to set the sample size in advance, and investigators knew the group allocation. In validation, progression to ophthalmopathy was predicted by the model with roughly 69% sensitivity and roughly 76% specificity, a median of roughly six months before onset.

This clonotype turned up a few times. Its antigen remains undetermined. The input lacks base qualities; no much larger clone sits a single base away. From the germline V gene, CDR1 is SNHLY and CDR2 is FYNNEI. The V end loses 7 bases and the J end loses 2 bases, and a stretch of 9 bases separates them. The CDR3 spans 13 residues, from the cysteine through the phenylalanine. Only CDR3 DNA remains: 39 bases, in frame from the first base. Ophthalmopathy patients had moderately to severely active disease, with a Clinical Activity Score of 3 or more, a NOSPECS grade of 4 or more, and a disease duration of less than 3 months. The study excluded patients with uncontrolled infections, other autoimmune diseases, pregnancy or lactation. Diagnoses relied on clinical symptoms, serum thyroxine and TRAb, thyroid ultrasound and orbital computed tomography. PBMCs were separated from about 10 ml of fresh peripheral blood using Ficoll-Paque density gradient centrifugation. Trizol reagent was used to extract total RNA, and RNA quality was then checked on an Agilent 2100 Bioanalyzer.

The TCR beta CDR3 regions were amplified from the RNA transcripts. The TCR CDR3 was subjected to a first round of RT-PCR using the HTBI primer set and the Qiagen OneStep RT-PCR kit. A second multiplex PCR round built the libraries, followed by size selection and purification. Sequencing of the libraries was done on an Illumina HiSeq2000 using paired-end 100 bp reads. In the original analysis: SOAPnuke was used to process the raw data, removing reads that contained adapters or uncalled bases, had a mean Phred below 15, or lacked an exact match to the constant primer or identifier. COPE v1.2.5 was used to merge the high-quality paired reads, and each unique nucleotide sequence was defined as a clonotype. Clonotypes were aligned to IMGT TRBV, TRBD and TRBJ reference segments using MiTCR v1.1. The analysis included only V-J combinations with a frequency above 0.0001, which together covered over 98% of the repertoires. A TCS score was defined as the ratio between F50 (clonal expansion) and ExV (chaos), using BLOSUM62-based TCRdist between CDR3 peptides within each V-J. Welch's t-statistics and random forest reduced 450 to 600 V-J features to about 12, which were used in a naive Bayes classifier (R e1071). TCRdb itself trimmed the public reads at Q25 with fastp, ran MiXCR and retained productive beta chains. Identical CDR3 protein sequences are pooled into one entry, listed with their most common genes and DNA. The V and J calls shown here were made by TCRdb, not taken from the authors' results. This sample lists almost 500,000 distinct CDR3 sequences; about 20% were detected once. The top ten hold about 49% of the sample.

Sequencing was carried out using blood. The receptor chain draws on TRBV2 and TRBJ2-1; the D gene assignment is ambiguous. The source is a woman between 70 and 85 years old with Graves' ophthalmopathy. CDR3 reads: CASNSNAYNEQFF. The DNA is TGTGCCAGCAATAGCAACGCCTACAATGAGCAGTTCTTC.